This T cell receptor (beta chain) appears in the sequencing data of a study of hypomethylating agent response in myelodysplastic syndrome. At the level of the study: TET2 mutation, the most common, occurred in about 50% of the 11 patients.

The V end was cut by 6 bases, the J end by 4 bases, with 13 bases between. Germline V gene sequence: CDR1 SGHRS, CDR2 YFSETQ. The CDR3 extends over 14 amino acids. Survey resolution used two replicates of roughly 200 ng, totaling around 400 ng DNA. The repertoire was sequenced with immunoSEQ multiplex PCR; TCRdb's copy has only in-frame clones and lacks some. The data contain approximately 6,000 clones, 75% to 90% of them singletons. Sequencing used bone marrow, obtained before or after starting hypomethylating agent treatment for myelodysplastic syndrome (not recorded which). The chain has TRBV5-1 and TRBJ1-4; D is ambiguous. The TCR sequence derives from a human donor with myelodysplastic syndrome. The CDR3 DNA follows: TGCGCCAGCACCTTTGGTGGGAATAATGAAAAACTGTTTTTT. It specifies CASTFGGNNEKLFF.